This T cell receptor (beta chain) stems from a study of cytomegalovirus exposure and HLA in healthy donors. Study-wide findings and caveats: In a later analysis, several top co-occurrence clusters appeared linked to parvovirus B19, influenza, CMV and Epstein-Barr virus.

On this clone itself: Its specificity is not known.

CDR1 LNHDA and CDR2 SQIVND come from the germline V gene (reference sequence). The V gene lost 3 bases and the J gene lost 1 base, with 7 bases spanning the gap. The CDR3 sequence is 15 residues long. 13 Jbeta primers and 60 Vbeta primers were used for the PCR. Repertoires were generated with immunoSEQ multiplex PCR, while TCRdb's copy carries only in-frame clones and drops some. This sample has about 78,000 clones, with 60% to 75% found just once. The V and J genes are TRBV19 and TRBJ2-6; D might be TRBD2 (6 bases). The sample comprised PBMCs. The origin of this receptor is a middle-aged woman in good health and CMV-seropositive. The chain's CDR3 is CASSIGGSGANVLTF. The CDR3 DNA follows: TGTGCCAGTAGTATCGGGGGATCTGGGGCCAACGTCCTGACTTTC.